What follows is one TCR beta chain and its context. The CDR3 is 16 residues long. V lost 5 bases and J 2 bases, leaving 15 bases between the germline ends. Germline CDR1 and CDR2: SGHTA and FQGTGA. Measured with immunoSEQ multiplex PCR; TCRdb has only the in-frame clones, and not every one. The table records 30,000 to 40,000 clones, around four fifths of them present only once. The sample originates from a study of sequential checkpoint blockade in melanoma. The sample's treatment: randomized to nivolumab then ipilimumab (arm A) or the reverse (arm B). Sequenced here: CD8+ T cells sorted from blood (inferred from file names), sampled from a patient given nivolumab and ipilimumab in sequence. The rearrangement links TRBV7-3 to TRBJ2-2, with a weak D call TRBD1 (6 bases). The receptor's source is a human donor with melanoma. In DNA, the CDR3 is TGTGCCAGCAGCCCTGCTGACAGGATTAACACCGGGGAGCTGTTTTTT. Its translation is CASSPADRINTGELFF.